This entry is about one TCR beta chain. The assay was immunoSEQ multiplex PCR, and TCRdb's table has in-frame clones only and misses some. The profile shows a few hundred thousand clones, under 90% of them singletons. This sample was taken from a study of blood T cell repertoires in COVID-19. The V gene's germline CDR1 is MNHEY and CDR2 SMNVEV (reference sequence). This CDR3 has 12 amino acids. With 10 bases clipped from V and 5 bases from J, the junction kept 4 bases outside the gene matches. Self-reported history from a screening survey and questionnaire set each donor's cohort. Sequenced material: PBMCs or T cells enriched from blood (not recorded which). The chain joins TRBV27 to TRBJ2-5; TRBD1 matches 10 bases. This clonotype was obtained from a man in his forties who had recovered from COVID-19. The CDR3 loop is CATTDRGETQYF. The CDR3 region has the DNA TGTGCCACTACGGACAGGGGGGAGACCCAGTACTTC.